This TCR beta chain was profiled in a study of blood T cell repertoires in COVID-19. TCRdb keeps only in-frame clones here, not all; method: immunoSEQ multiplex PCR. The top ten hold approximately 1.8% of the sample, which has about 480,000 clones, 70% to 90% seen once. This clone was observed a handful of times. What the recovered Cohort 3 donors had was two negative PCRs, clearance, or symptom resolution. Germline V gives CDR1 SGHRS, CDR2 YFSETQ. This CDR3 spans 14 amino acids. Trimming cost V 4 bases and J 1 base, with 8 bases left between them. Input material: PBMCs or T cells enriched from blood (not recorded which). The receptor was derived from a woman aged 40 to 55 who had recovered from COVID-19. The rearrangement joins TRBV5-1 to TRBJ2-2; no clear D. CDR3 region: CASSPQRNTGELFF. CDR3 in DNA: TGCGCCAGCAGCCCCCAGCGGAACACCGGGGAGCTGTTTTTT.